This T cell receptor (beta chain) was observed in a study of T-cell memory formation after mild COVID-19. There are many counts of this clonotype. Its antigen is as yet unknown. 5'RACE primed from the constant segment yielded TCR alpha and TCR beta cDNA libraries bearing sample barcodes and UMIs. TCRdb re-called the 5' RACE reads with MiXCR, one entry per CDR3 protein. The sample lists 150,000 to 200,000 distinct CDR3 sequences; about a fifth were seen once. CDR1 is SEHNR, CDR2 FQNEAQ, per germline (reference sequence). This CDR3 comprises 14 residues. Unmatched junction bases numbered 2, after V lost 1 base and J lost 3 bases. Study conclusions and caveats: Several responding clones turned up in pre-infection memory, indicating that cross-reactive memory may have taken part. The main location of contracting CD4+ clones was CM and EM, and that of contracting CD8+ clones was EMRA. Clones contracting over day 15 to 85 were CD4/CD8 balanced, with later expanders leaning CD4+.

Sequencing input: PBMCs or a T cell subset sorted from them (not recorded which). This sequence was found in an adult woman who had mild COVID-19 (a few samples of this study predate the infection). Cell type and time point are not known. The chain links TRBV7-9 to TRBJ2-7; 8 bases line up with TRBD1. CDR3 region: CASSLVGQGYEQYF. CDR3 sequence (DNA): TGTGCCAGCAGCTTAGTCGGACAGGGCTACGAGCAGTACTTC.